Below are 11 T cell receptor beta chains sequenced from a single sample in a study of blood T cell repertoires in COVID-19. Libraries were prepared by immunoSEQ multiplex PCR; TCRdb keeps only in-frame clonotypes and omits some of them. The sample shows 350,000 or so clones, around nine tenths of them seen only once. The sequenced material came from peripheral blood. Every receptor here comes from a woman aged 55-69 years with COVID-19, enrolled during active disease.

The chain joins TRBV7-9 to TRBJ2-5, with 8 bases fitting TRBD1. Per germline, CDR1 SEHNR and CDR2 FQNEAQ (reference sequence). With V trimmed by 3 bases and J by 3 bases, 6 bases remained unmatched. The CDR3 has 15 residues. CDR3 nucleotide sequence: TGTGCCAGCAGCTTGTGGCAGGGGGCAAAAGAGACCCAGTACTTC. It is translated as CASSLWQGAKETQYF.

CDR3 loop: CASTMTGVYGYTF. As DNA, the CDR3 is TGTGCCAGCACCATGACAGGGGTCTATGGCTACACCTTC. This chain links TRBV12-3 or TRBV12-4 with TRBJ1-2, with 8 bases that match TRBD1. V shed 7 bases, J shed 4 bases, and the junction held 5 bases outside the gene matches. This CDR3 comprises 13 residues.

This clone was observed a single time. The V call is TRBV2, the J call TRBJ1-6; TRBD1 aligns across 7 bases. The CDR3 is 13 amino acids. From germline, CDR1 is SNHLY and CDR2 FYNNEI. V lost 6 bases to trimming and J lost 10 bases; unmatched junction nucleotides: 6. In DNA form, the CDR3 reads TGTGCCAGCAGGCCAACAGGGGAATCACCCCTCCACTTT. Its protein is CASRPTGESPLHF.

The CDR3 sequence is CASSDRGGTEAFF. The CDR3 DNA follows: TGTGCCAGCAGTGATAGGGGAGGCACTGAAGCTTTCTTT. The chain links TRBV6-1 to TRBJ1-1, with D perhaps TRBD1 (5 bases). Germline values: CDR1 MNHNS, CDR2 SASEGT. The V end was cut by 3 bases, the J end by 4 bases, with 9 bases between. This CDR3 region has 13 residues.

The chain recombines TRBV6-2 or TRBV6-3 with TRBJ1-5, with TRBD1 matching over 8 bases. The CDR3 is made up of 15 amino acids. Germline V gives CDR1 MNHEY, CDR2 SVGEGT. V dropped 2 bases and J dropped 4; count of bases not matched to a gene: 4. The CDR3: CASSYDRGGNQPQHF. The CDR3 bases are TGTGCCAGCAGTTACGACAGGGGAGGGAATCAGCCCCAGCATTTT.

The chain joins TRBV5-1 to TRBJ2-2; the match to TRBD2 covers 8 bases. The length of the CDR3 is 15 residues. V shed 4 bases, J shed 7 bases, and the junction held 9 bases outside the gene matches. Germline assignment: CDR1 SGHRS and CDR2 YFSETQ. For the CDR3, the DNA is TGCGCCAGCAGCACGGCGGGGGGTTTGTTCGGGGAGCTGTTTTTT. Its translation is CASSTAGGLFGELFF.

This clone appeared once. The V call is TRBV18, the J call TRBJ1-5; tentatively, D is TRBD1 (5 bases). This CDR3 is 15 amino acids long. Trimming removed 5 bases at V and 0 bases at J, with 11 bases between. The germline V gene encodes CDR1 KGHSH and CDR2 LQKENI. The CDR3 here is CASSSTGNSNQPQHF. CDR3 nucleotide sequence: TGTGCCAGCTCATCCACAGGTAATAGCAATCAGCCCCAGCATTTT. Filled out from reference TRBV18 and TRBJ1-5, the complete variable domain reads NAGVMQNPRHLVRRRGQEARLRCSPMKGHSHVYWYRQLPEEGLKFMVYLQKENIIDESGMPKERFSAEFPKEGPSILRIQQVVRGDSAAYFCASSSTGNSNQPQHFGDGTRLSIL.

The J gene is TRBJ2-6, the V gene TRBV6-5; maybe TRBD2 (6 bases). The germline gives CDR1 MNHEY, CDR2 SVGAGI. The CDR3 runs to 15 residues. V dropped 8 bases and J dropped 0 bases, with 11 bases sitting between them. This CDR3 reads CASSRGISGANVLTF. Written as DNA, the CDR3 is TGTGCCAGCTCACGGGGGATCTCTGGGGCCAACGTCCTGACTTTC.

This chain connects TRBV5-1 to TRBJ2-2; 12 bases fit TRBD2. The V gene end was trimmed by 0 bases and the J gene end by 4 bases; junction bases not matched to a gene: 4. CDR3 length: 17 amino acids. CDR1 and CDR2 from the germline V gene are SGHRS and YFSETQ. The CDR3 loop reads CASSLVSTSGGTGELFF. The CDR3 nucleotides are TGCGCCAGCAGCTTGGTCTCGACTAGCGGGGGCACCGGGGAGCTGTTTTTT.

The V gene is TRBV12-3 or TRBV12-4, the J gene TRBJ2-5; D is possibly TRBD1 (5 bases). V was pared by 9 bases and J by 0 bases, with 8 bases between. This CDR3 comprises 12 residues. Here the CDR3 DNA reads TGTGCCAGTCGACAGCACCAAGAGACCCAGTACTTC. Translated: CASRQHQETQYF.

V gene TRBV27 combines with J gene TRBJ1-2, with D perhaps matching TRBD1 (6 bases). The CDR3 is 15 amino acids. V lost 5 bases to trimming and J lost 2 bases, with 15 bases between them. Germline loops: CDR1 MNHEY, CDR2 SMNVEV (reference sequence). CDR3 sequence: CASSQRTGSNYGYTF. CDR3 DNA: TGTGCCAGCAGTCAGAGAACAGGGTCGAACTATGGCTACACCTTC.